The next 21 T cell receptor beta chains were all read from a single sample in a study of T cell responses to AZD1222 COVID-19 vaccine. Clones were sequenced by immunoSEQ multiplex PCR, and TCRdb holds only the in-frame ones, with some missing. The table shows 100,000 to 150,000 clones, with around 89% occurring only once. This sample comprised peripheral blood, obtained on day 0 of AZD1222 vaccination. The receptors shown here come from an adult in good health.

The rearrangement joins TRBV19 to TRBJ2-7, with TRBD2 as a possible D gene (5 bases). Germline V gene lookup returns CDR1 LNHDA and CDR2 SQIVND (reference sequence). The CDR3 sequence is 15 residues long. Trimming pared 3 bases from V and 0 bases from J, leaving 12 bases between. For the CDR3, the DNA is TGTGCCAGTAGTATTGAGGGCGCCCACTCCTACGAGCAGTACTTC. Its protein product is CASSIEGAHSYEQYF.

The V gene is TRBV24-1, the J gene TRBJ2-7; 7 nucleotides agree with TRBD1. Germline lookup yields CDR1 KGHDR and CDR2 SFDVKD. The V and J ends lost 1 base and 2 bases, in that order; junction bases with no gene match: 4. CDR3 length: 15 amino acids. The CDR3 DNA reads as TGTGCCACCAGTGATTTCGGACAGGAGCCCTACGAGCAGTACTTC. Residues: CATSDFGQEPYEQYF.

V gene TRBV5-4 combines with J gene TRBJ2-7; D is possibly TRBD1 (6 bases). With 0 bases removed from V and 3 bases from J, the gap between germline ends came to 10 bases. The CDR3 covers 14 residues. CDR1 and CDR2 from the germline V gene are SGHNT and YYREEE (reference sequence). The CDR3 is CASSLDRAHYEQYF. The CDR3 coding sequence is TGTGCCAGCAGCTTGGACAGGGCCCACTACGAGCAGTACTTC.

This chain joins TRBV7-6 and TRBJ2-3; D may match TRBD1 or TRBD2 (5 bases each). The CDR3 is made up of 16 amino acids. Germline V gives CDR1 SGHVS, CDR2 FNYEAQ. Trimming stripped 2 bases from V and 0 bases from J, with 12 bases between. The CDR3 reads CASSLLQGPSTDTQYF. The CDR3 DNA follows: TGTGCCAGCAGCTTATTGCAGGGACCTAGCACAGATACGCAGTATTTT.

The CDR3 spells CASSPLSGGAAYNEQFF. The CDR3 DNA follows: TGTGCCAGCAGCCCCCTCTCCGGGGGCGCGGCCTACAATGAGCAGTTCTTC. The rearrangement joins TRBV7-2 to TRBJ2-1; D assignment may be TRBD1 or TRBD2 (6 bases each). Trimming shortened V by 5 bases and J by 2 bases, and 19 bases separated the two germline ends. The CDR3 loop spans 17 amino acids. From germline, CDR1 is SGHTA and CDR2 FQGNSA.

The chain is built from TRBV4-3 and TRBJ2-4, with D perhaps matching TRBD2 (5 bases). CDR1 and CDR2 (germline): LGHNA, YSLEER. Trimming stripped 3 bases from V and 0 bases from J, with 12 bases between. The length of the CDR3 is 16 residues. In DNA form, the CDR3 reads TGCGCCAGCAGCCATGTGCGGACTCTAGCCAAAAACATTCAGTACTTC. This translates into CASSHVRTLAKNIQYF.

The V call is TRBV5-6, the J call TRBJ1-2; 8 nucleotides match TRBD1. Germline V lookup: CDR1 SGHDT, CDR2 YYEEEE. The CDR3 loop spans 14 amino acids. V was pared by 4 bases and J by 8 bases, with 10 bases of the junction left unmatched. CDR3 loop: CASSRTGWLEGYTF. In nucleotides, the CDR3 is TGTGCCAGCAGCCGGACAGGGTGGTTAGAAGGCTACACCTTC.

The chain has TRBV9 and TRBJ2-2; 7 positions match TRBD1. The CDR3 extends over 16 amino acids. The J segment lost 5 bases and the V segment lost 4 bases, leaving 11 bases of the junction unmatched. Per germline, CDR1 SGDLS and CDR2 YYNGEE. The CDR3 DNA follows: TGTGCCAGCAGCCCTCGACAGGGAGTCGGAACCGGGGAGCTGTTTTTT. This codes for CASSPRQGVGTGELFF.

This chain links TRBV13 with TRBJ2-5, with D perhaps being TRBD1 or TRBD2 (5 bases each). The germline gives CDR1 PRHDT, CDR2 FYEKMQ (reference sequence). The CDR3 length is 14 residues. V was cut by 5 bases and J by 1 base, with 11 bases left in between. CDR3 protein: CASSTGRSQETQYF. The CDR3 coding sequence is TGTGCCAGCAGCACGGGACGGAGCCAAGAGACCCAGTACTTC.

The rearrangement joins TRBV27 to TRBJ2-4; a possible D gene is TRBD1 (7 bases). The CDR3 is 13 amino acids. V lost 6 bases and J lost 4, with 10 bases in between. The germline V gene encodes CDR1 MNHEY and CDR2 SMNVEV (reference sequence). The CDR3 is CASRGGQKNIQYF. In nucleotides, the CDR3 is TGTGCCAGCAGGGGGGGACAGAAAAACATTCAGTACTTC.

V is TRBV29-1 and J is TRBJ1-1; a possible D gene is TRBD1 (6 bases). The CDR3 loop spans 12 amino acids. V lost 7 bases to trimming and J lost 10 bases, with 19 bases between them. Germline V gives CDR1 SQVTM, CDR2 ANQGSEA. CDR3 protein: CSATGQYGVAFF. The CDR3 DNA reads TGCAGCGCTACCGGACAGTACGGAGTAGCTTTCTTT.

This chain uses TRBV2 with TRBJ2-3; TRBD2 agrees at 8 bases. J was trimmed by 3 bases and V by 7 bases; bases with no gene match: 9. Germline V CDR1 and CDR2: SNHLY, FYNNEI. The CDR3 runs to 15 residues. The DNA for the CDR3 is TGTGCCAGCACCTTGGCCGGACTAGCAACAGATACGCAGTATTTT. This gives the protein CASTLAGLATDTQYF.

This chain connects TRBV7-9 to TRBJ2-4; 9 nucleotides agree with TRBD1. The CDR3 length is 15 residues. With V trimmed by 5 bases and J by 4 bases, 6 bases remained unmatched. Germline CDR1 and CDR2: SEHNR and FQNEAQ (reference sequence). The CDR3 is CASSPRDRVKNIQYF. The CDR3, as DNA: TGTGCCAGCAGCCCCCGGGACAGGGTGAAAAACATTCAGTACTTC.

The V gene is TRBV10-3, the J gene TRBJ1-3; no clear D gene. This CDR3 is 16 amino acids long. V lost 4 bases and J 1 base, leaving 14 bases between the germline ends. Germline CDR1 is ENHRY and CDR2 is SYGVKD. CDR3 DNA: TGTGCCATCAGTGCGGCCCGGCGGGAGTCTGGAAACACCATATATTTT. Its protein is CAISAARRESGNTIYF.

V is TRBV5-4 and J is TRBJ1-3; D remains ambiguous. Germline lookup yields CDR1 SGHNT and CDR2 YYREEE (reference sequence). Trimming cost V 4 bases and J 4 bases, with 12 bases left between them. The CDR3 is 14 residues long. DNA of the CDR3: TGTGCCAGCAGCCACCCAGGCGAAGGAAACACCATATATTTT. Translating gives CASSHPGEGNTIYF.

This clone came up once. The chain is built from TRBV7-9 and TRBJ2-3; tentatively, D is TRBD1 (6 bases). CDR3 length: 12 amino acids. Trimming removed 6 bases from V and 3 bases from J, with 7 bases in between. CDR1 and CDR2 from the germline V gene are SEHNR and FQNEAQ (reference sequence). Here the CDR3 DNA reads TGTGCCAGCAGGGGGGCGACAGATACGCAGTATTTT. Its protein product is CASRGATDTQYF.

This CDR3 reads CASPGRAYNEQFF. The CDR3 DNA follows: TGTGCCAGTCCCGGGAGGGCCTACAATGAGCAGTTCTTC. This chain joins TRBV19 and TRBJ2-1; 8 bases map to TRBD2. Per the germline V gene, CDR1 is LNHDA and CDR2 is SQIVND (reference sequence). This CDR3 has 13 residues. Trimming at V came to 8 bases and at J to 2 bases, leaving 2 bases not matched to a gene. Complete variable domain (other parts from reference TRBV19 and TRBJ2-1): DGGITQSPKYLFRKEGQNVTLSCEQNLNHDAMYWYRQDPGQGLRLIYYSQIVNDFQKGDIAEGYSVSREKKESFPLTVTSAQKNPTAFYLCASPGRAYNEQFFGPGTRLTVL.

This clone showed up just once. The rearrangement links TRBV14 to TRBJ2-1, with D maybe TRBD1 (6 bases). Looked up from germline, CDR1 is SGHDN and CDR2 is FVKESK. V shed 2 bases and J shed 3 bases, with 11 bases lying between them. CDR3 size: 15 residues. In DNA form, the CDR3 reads TGTGCCAGCAGCCAAAAACCGGGACACTACAATGAGCAGTTCTTC. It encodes CASSQKPGHYNEQFF. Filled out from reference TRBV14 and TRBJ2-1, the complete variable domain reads EAGVTQFPSHSVIEKGQTVTLRCDPISGHDNLYWYRRVMGKEIKFLLHFVKESKQDESGMPNNRFLAERTGGTYSTLKVQPAELEDSGVYFCASSQKPGHYNEQFFGPGTRLTVL.

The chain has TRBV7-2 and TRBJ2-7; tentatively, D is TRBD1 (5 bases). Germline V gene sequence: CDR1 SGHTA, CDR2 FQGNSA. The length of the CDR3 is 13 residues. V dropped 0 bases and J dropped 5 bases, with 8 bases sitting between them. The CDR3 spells CASSLAGADEQYF. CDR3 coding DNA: TGTGCCAGCAGCTTAGCAGGGGCGGACGAGCAGTACTTC.

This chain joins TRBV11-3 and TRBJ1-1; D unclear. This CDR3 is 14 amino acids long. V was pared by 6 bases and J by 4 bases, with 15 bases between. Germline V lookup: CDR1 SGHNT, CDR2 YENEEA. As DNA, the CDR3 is TGTGCCAGCAGACTCACGGACGCGCCCACTGAAGCTTTCTTT. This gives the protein CASRLTDAPTEAFF.

CDR3 DNA sequence: TGTGCCAGCAGCTACTCCCCGGGAGACACTGAAGCTTTCTTT. Translating it yields CASSYSPGDTEAFF. J is TRBJ1-1 and V is TRBV7-2; D remains ambiguous. V lost 4 bases to trimming and J lost 3 bases, with 12 bases between them. The germline V gene encodes CDR1 SGHTA and CDR2 FQGNSA. This CDR3 has 14 residues.